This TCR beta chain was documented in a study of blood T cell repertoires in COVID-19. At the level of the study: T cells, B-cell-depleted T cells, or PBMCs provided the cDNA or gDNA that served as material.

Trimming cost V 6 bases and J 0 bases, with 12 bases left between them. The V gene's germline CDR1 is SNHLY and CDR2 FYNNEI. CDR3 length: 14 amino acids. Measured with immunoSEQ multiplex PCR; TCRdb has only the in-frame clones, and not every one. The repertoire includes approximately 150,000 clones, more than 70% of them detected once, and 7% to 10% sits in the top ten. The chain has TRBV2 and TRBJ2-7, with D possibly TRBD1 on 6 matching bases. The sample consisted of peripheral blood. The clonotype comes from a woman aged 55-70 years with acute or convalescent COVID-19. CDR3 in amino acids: CASRSTGSSYEQYF. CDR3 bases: TGTGCCAGCAGGTCGACAGGAAGCTCCTACGAGCAGTACTTC.